This T cell receptor beta chain is drawn from a study of T cell responses to AZD1222 COVID-19 vaccine. Study results and limitations: Repertoire samples came only from after the peak T cell response.

The V gene lost 3 bases and the J gene lost 8 bases, with 23 bases spanning the gap. Per the germline V gene, CDR1 is SGHAT and CDR2 is FQNNGV. There are 18 residues in the CDR3. The data were produced by immunoSEQ multiplex PCR, yet TCRdb's version contains in-frame clones alone and is incomplete. The data show 86,000 or so clones, about 89% seen once. As to this clone: Its antigen is as yet unknown.

This TCR was sampled from an adult who received the AZD1222 COVID-19 vaccine. The specimen was peripheral blood, collected 28 days after the second AZD1222 dose. The chain couples TRBV11-2 to TRBJ1-6, with D possibly TRBD1 on 6 matching bases. The CDR3 loop is CASSFRHHRATGYSPLHF. Written as DNA, the CDR3 is TGTGCCAGCAGCTTTAGACATCACAGGGCCACTGGCTATTCACCCCTCCACTTT.